This record looks at one T cell receptor beta chain sequence and its context. The V gene lost 1 base and the J gene lost 1 base, with 14 bases spanning the gap. The germline gives CDR1 SGHTA, CDR2 FQGNSA. There are 17 residues in the CDR3. The data were taken from a study of technical replicates of blood from several donors. Clones were sequenced by immunoSEQ multiplex PCR, and TCRdb holds only the in-frame ones, with some missing. Among roughly 90,000 clones listed, almost 97% were seen once. The sequenced material came from T cells isolated from PBMCs. The genes are TRBV7-2 and TRBJ1-5, with a possible D match to TRBD1 (5 bases). This TCR came from a human donor in good health. CDR3 residues: CASSLGPPTVSNQPQHF. CDR3 in DNA: TGTGCCAGCAGCTTAGGTCCTCCGACAGTCAGCAATCAGCCCCAGCATTTT.